The present TCR beta chain was sequenced within a study of shared clonotypes between healthy human individuals. About the research overall: Each donor contributed plates that comprised three CD4 naive, three CD4 memory, two CD8 naive and one CD8 memory.

Germline V gene sequence: CDR1 SQVTM, CDR2 ANQGSEA. The CDR3 spans 15 residues. Trimming at V came to 4 bases and at J to 4 bases, leaving 5 bases not matched to a gene. Repertoires were generated with immunoSEQ multiplex PCR, while TCRdb's copy carries only in-frame clones and drops some. The table lists under 2,000,000 clones, about 95% of them singletons. General study results and limits: Researchers found naive subsets generally carried larger estimated richness than memory subsets. Limitation of the genetic and exposure-history diversity represented came from the few donors.

Details on this clone: Its antigen is still unknown.

CD45RO-negative CD8 cells positively selected for CCR7 made up the naive population, which excluded terminally differentiated effector memory CD45RA+ cells. The chain recombines TRBV29-1 with TRBJ2-1, with TRBD1 matching over 12 bases. Sequences were obtained from naive CD8+ T cells sorted from blood. This TCR derives from a young man in good health. CDR3 nucleotides: TGCAGCGTTGCCGGGACAGGGGGCTCTTACAATGAGCAGTTCTTC. This encodes CSVAGTGGSYNEQFF.